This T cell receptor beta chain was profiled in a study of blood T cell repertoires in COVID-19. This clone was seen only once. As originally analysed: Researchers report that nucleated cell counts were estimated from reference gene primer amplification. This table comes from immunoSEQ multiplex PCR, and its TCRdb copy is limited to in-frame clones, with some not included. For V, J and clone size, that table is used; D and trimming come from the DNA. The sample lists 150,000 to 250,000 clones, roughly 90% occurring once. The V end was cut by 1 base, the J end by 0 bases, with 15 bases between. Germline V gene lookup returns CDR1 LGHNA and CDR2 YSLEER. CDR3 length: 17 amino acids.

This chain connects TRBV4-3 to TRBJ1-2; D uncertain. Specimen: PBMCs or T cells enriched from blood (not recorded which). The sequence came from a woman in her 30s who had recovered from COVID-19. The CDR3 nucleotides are TGCGCCAGCAGCCAAGTGGTAAGAACTACGGCTAACTATGGCTACACCTTC. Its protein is CASSQVVRTTANYGYTF.